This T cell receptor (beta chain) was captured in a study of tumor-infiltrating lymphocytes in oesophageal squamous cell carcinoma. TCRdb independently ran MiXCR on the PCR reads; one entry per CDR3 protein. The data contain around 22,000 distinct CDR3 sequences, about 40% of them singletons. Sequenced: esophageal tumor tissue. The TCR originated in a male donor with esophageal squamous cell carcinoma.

Here the CDR3 reads CASRAQGAASGEQYF. The CDR3 bases are TGTGCCAGCAGGGCACAGGGGGCAGCATCAGGCGAGCAGTACTTC. V usage is TRBV5-3 and J usage is TRBJ2-5, with 9 bases aligning to TRBD1. The J call may be faulty, since TRBJ2-7 better matches the DNA end. TRBV5-3 is noted as an ORF with a role that remains uncertain. The CDR3 has 15 amino acids.